This T cell receptor beta chain was identified during a study of blood T cell repertoires in COVID-19. TCRdb keeps only in-frame clones here, not all; method: immunoSEQ multiplex PCR. This table holds roughly 200,000 clones, roughly nine tenths found once. The V gene's germline CDR1 is MRHNA and CDR2 SNTAGT. This CDR3 is built from 15 residues. V trimming: 2 bases; J trimming: 6 bases; junction bases outside the gene matches: 8. The specimen sequenced was PBMCs or T cells enriched from blood (not recorded which). The V and J genes are TRBV6-4 and TRBJ1-2; 8 bases match TRBD1. This TCR was recovered from a woman between 40 and 55 years old in a cohort exposed to, infected with or recovered from COVID-19 (not recorded which). The chain's CDR3 is CASSDGAGGDHGYTF. The CDR3 bases are TGTGCCAGCAGTGACGGGGCAGGGGGCGACCATGGCTACACCTTC.